This TCR beta chain was recorded in a study of T cells in localized non-small cell lung cancer. Turning to this clone: The antigen remains unidentified.

General study points: Uninvolved adjacent lung had more T cell clonality than any other tissue, topping tumor.

This CDR3 is 16 amino acids long. V dropped 2 bases and J dropped 0 bases, with 10 bases sitting between them. CDR1 MNHNS and CDR2 SASEGT come from the germline V gene. Sequencing was performed with immunoSEQ multiplex PCR; in TCRdb, only in-frame clones are kept and a portion is missing. The sample holds around 55,000 clones, about 87% seen once. V usage is TRBV6-1 and J usage is TRBJ2-2, with a tentative D call TRBD2 (6 bases). The specimen was PBMCs, collected before any cancer treatment. This sequence was found in a female donor with stage II lung adenocarcinoma. CDR3 coding DNA: TGTGCCAGCAGTGAACGGGGCGGGGCGAACACCGGGGAGCTGTTTTTT. Its protein is CASSERGGANTGELFF.